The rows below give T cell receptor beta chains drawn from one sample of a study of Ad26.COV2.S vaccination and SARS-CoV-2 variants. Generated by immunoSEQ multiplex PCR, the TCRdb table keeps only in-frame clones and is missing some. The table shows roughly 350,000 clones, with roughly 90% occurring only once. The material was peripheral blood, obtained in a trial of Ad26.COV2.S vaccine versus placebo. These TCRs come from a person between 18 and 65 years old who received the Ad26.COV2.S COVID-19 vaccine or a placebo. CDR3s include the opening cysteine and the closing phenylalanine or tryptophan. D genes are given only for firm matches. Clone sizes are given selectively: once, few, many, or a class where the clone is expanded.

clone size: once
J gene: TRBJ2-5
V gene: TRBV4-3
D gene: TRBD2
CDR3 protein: CASSQEGGRETQYF
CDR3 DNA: TGCGCCAGCAGCCAAGAGGGGGGGAGGGAGACCCAGTACTTC

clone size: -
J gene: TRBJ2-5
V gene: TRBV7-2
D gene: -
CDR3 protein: CASSLGGRRQETQYF
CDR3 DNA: TGTGCCAGCAGCTTAGGGGGACGGCGTCAAGAGACCCAGTACTTC

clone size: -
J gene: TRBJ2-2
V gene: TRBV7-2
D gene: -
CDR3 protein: CASSFSVLTGELFF
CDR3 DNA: TGTGCCAGCAGCTTTTCAGTACTTACCGGGGAGCTGTTTTTT

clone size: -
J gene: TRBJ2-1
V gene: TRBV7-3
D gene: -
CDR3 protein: CASSSRTEGNNEQFF
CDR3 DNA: TGTGCCAGCAGCTCGAGGACAGAGGGCAACAATGAGCAGTTCTTC

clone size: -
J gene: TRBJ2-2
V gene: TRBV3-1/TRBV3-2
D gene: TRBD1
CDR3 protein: CASSRTGTGATGELFF
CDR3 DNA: TGTGCCAGCAGCCGAACCGGGACAGGGGCCACCGGGGAGCTGTTTTTT

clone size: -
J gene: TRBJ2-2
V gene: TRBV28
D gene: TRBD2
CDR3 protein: CASSATSGSVGELFF
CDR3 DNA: TGTGCCAGCAGTGCGACTAGCGGGAGCGTCGGGGAGCTGTTTTTT

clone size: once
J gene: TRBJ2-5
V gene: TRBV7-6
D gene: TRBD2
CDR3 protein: CASSSPTGGAGETQYF
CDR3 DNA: TGTGCCAGCAGCTCACCAACCGGGGGGGCTGGAGAGACCCAGTACTTC

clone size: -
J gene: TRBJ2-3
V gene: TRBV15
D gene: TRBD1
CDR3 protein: CATSRSPTGPDTQYF
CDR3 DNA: TGTGCCACCAGCAGATCACCGACAGGGCCGGATACGCAGTATTTT

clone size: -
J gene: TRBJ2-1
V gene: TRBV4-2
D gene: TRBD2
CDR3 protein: CASSQETSGRGDEQFF
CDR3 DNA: TGTGCCAGCAGCCAGGAAACTAGCGGGAGGGGTGATGAGCAGTTCTTC

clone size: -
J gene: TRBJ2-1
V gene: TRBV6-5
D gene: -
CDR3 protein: CASSYSKALVQFF
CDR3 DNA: TGTGCCAGCAGTTACTCGAAGGCCCTAGTACAGTTCTTC

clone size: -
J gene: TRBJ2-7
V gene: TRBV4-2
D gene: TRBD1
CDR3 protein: CASSQDLGQANEQYF
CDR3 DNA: TGTGCCAGCAGCCAAGACCTAGGACAGGCGAACGAGCAGTACTTC

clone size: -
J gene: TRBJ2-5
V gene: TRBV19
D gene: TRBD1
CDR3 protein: CASSSDRGRETQYF
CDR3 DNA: TGTGCCAGTAGTTCCGACAGGGGGCGAGAGACCCAGTACTTC

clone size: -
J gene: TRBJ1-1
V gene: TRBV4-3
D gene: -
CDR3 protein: CASSQGGAVNTEAFF
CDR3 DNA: TGCGCCAGCAGCCAAGGGGGGGCGGTGAACACTGAAGCTTTCTTT

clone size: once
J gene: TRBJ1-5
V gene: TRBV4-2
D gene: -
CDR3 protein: CASSQSPASNQPQHF
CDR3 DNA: TGTGCCAGCAGCCAGTCACCCGCAAGCAATCAGCCCCAGCATTTT

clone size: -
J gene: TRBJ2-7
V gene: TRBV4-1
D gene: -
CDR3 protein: CASSQYQGQYEQYF
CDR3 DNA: TGCGCCAGCAGCCAGTATCAGGGGCAATACGAGCAGTACTTC

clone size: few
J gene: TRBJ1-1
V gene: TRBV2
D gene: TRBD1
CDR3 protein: CASTVDRGTEAFF
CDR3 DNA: TGTGCCAGCACAGTAGACAGGGGCACTGAAGCTTTCTTT

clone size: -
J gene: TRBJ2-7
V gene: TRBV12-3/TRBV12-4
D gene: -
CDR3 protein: CASSLARAYEQYF
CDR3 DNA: TGTGCCAGCAGTTTAGCCAGGGCCTACGAGCAGTACTTC

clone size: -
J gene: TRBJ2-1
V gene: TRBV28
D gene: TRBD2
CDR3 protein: CASSILAGEAIEQFF
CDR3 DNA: TGTGCCAGCAGTATCCTAGCGGGAGAGGCCATTGAGCAGTTCTTC

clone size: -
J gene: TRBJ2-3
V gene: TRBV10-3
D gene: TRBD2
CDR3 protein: CAINAGETDTQYF
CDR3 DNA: TGTGCCATCAATGCGGGAGAAACAGATACGCAGTATTTT

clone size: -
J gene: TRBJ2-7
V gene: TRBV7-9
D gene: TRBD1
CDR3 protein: CASSHWWGQGTSYEQYF
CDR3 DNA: TGTGCCAGCAGCCATTGGTGGGGACAGGGAACCTCCTACGAGCAGTACTTC

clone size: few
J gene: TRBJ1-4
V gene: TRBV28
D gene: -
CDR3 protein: CASSLIGSGNEKLFF
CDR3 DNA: TGTGCCAGCAGTTTAATCGGCAGCGGTAATGAAAAACTGTTTTTT

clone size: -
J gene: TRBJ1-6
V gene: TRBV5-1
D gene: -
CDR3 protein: CASEVTPGGSPLHF
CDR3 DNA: TGCGCCAGCGAGGTAACCCCGGGGGGATCACCCCTCCACTTT

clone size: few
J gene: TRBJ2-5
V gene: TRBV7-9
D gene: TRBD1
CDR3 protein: CASSPTGKQETQYF
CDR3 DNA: TGTGCCAGCAGCCCGACAGGGAAACAAGAGACCCAGTACTTC

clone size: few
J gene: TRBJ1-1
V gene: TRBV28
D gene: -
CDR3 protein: CATNATPNTEAFF
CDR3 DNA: TGTGCCACCAACGCGACCCCCAACACTGAAGCTTTCTTT

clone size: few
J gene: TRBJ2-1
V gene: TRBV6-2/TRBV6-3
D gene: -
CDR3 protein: CASSLRQRGFGEQFF
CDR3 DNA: TGTGCCAGCAGCCTTCGACAACGGGGGTTTGGTGAGCAGTTCTTC

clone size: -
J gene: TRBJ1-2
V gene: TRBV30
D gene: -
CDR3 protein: CAIHRAGYGYTF
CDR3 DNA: TGTGCCATCCATAGGGCAGGCTATGGCTACACCTTC

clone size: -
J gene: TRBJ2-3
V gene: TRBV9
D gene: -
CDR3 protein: CASSVDPTRTDTQYF
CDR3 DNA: TGTGCCAGCAGCGTAGATCCCACTAGGACAGATACGCAGTATTTT

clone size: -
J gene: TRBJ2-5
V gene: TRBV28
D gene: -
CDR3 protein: CASSSQETQYF
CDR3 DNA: TGTGCCAGCAGTTCGCAAGAGACCCAGTACTTC

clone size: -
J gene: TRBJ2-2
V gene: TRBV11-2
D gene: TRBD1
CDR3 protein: CASSFGTVNTGELFF
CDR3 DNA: TGTGCCAGCAGCTTCGGGACAGTTAACACCGGGGAGCTGTTTTTT

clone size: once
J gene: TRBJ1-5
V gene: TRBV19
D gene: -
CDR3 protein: CASSPAIFQPQHF
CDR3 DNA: TGTGCCAGTAGTCCGGCAATCTTTCAGCCCCAGCATTTT

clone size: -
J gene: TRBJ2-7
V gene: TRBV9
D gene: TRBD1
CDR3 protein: CASSVIGRDRAYF
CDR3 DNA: TGTGCCAGCAGCGTAATAGGTCGAGACAGGGCCTACTTC

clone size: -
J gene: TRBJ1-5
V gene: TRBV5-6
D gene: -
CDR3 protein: CASSSKHGWNQPQHF
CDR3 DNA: TGTGCCAGCAGCTCCAAACATGGGTGGAATCAGCCCCAGCATTTT

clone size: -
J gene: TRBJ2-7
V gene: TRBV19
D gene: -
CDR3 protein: CASGTLAYEQYF
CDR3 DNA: TGTGCCAGTGGGACGTTAGCCTACGAGCAGTACTTC

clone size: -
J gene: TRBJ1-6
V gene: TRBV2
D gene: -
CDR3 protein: CASSDSVSSYNSPLHF
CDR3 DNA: TGTGCCAGCAGTGACAGCGTAAGCTCGTATAATTCACCCCTCCACTTT

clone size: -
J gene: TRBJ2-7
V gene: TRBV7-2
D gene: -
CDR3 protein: CASSRRPNSDGYEQYF
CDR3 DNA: TGTGCCAGCAGCCGTCGACCAAATTCGGACGGCTACGAGCAGTACTTC

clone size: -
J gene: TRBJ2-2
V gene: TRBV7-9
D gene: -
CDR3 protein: CASSLNLGRAGNTGELFF
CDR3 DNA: TGTGCCAGCAGCTTAAATCTTGGTCGGGCGGGGAACACCGGGGAGCTGTTTTTT

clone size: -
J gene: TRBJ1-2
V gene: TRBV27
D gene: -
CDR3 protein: CASSFSVGRGVSGYTF
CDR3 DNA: TGTGCCAGCAGTTTTTCCGTGGGCAGGGGAGTAAGTGGCTACACCTTC

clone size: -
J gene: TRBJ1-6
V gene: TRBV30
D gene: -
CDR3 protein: CAWVELGIISPLHF
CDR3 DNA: TGTGCCTGGGTGGAGTTGGGGATAATTTCACCCCTCCACTTT

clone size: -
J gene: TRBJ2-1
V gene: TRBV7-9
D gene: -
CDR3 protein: CASITGSGDNEQFF
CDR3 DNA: TGTGCCAGCATCACGGGTAGCGGCGACAATGAGCAGTTCTTC

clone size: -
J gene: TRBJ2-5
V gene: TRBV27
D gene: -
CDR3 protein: CASSPLSPRTQYF
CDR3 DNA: TGTGCCAGCAGTCCCCTGAGTCCAAGGACCCAGTACTTC

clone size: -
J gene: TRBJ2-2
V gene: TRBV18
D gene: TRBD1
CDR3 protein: CASSPQGARGHDTGELFF
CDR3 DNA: TGTGCCAGCTCGCCACAGGGGGCGCGGGGTCACGACACCGGGGAGCTGTTTTTT

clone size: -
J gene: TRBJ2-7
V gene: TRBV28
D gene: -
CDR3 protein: CASSLKVPPYEQYF
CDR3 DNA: TGTGCCAGCAGTTTAAAAGTACCGCCCTACGAGCAGTACTTC

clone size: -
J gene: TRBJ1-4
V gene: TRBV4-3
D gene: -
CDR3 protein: CASSQASGAMDEKLFF
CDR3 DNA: TGCGCCAGCAGCCAGGCTTCCGGTGCCATGGATGAAAAACTGTTTTTT

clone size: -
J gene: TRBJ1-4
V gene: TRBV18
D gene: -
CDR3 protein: CASAYTSNEKLFF
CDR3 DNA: TGTGCCAGCGCGTATACAAGTAATGAAAAACTGTTTTTT

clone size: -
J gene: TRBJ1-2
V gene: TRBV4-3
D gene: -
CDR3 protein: CASSQTHRTANYGYTF
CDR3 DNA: TGCGCCAGCAGCCAAACACACCGGACAGCTAACTATGGCTACACCTTC

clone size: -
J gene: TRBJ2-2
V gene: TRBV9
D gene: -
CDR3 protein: CASSVVYGTSNTGELFF
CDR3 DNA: TGTGCCAGCAGCGTTGTGTACGGGACTTCGAACACCGGGGAGCTGTTTTTT

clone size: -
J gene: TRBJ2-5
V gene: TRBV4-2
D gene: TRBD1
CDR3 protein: CASSPTGAQETQYF
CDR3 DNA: TGTGCCAGCAGCCCGACAGGGGCACAAGAGACCCAGTACTTC

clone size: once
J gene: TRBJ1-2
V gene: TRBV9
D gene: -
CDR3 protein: CASSTRRGRDYGYTF
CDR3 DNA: TGTGCCAGCAGCACGAGGCGGGGCCGGGACTATGGCTACACCTTC

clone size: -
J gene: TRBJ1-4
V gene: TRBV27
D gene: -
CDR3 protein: CASSLSGRDDEKLFF
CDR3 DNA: TGTGCCAGCAGTTTATCGGGCAGGGATGATGAAAAACTGTTTTTT

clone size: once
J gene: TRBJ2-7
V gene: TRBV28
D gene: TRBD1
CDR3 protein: CATSFKSQGLKDYEQYF
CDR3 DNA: TGTGCCACCTCGTTTAAGTCACAGGGGCTGAAGGACTACGAGCAGTACTTC

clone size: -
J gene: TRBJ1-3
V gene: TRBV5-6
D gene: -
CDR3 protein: CASSPGSVDTIYF
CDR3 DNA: TGTGCCAGCAGCCCGGGGTCAGTGGACACCATATATTTT

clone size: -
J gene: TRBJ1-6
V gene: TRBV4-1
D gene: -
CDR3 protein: CASSQEWENNSPLHF
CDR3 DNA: TGCGCCAGCAGCCAAGAGTGGGAGAATAATTCACCCCTCCACTTT

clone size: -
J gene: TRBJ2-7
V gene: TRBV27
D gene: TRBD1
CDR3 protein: CASSTPGQGVGNEQYF
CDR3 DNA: TGTGCCAGCAGTACTCCGGGACAGGGAGTGGGTAACGAGCAGTACTTC

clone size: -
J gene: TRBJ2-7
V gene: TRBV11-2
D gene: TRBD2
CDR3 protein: CASSLDRGRTGGEQYF
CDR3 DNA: TGTGCCAGCAGCTTAGATCGAGGCCGAACGGGAGGCGAGCAGTACTTC